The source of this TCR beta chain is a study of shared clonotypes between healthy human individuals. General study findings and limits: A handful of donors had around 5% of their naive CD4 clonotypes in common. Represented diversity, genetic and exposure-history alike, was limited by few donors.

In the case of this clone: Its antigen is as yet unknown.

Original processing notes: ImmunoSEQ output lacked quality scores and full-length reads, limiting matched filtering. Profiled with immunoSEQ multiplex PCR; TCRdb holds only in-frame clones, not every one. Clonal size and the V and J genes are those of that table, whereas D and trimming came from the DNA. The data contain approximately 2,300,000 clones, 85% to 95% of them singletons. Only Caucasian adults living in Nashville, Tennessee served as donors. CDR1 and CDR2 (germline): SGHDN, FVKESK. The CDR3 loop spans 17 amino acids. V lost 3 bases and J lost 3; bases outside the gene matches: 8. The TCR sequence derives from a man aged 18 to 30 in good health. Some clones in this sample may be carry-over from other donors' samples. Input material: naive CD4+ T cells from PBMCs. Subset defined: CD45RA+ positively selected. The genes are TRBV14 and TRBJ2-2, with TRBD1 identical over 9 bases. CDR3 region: CASSHGTGSRYTGELFF. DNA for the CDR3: TGTGCCAGCAGCCATGGGACAGGGAGTAGGTACACCGGGGAGCTGTTTTTT.